What follows are 27 T cell receptor beta chains derived from one specimen sequenced in a study of blood T cell repertoires in COVID-19. TCRdb's table, derived via immunoSEQ multiplex PCR, lists solely in-frame clones and lacks some. This sample yields about 220,000 clones, of which just under 85% are seen a single time; roughly 15% belongs to the top ten. Sequences were obtained from PBMCs or T cells enriched from blood (not recorded which). The receptor set was obtained from a man aged 40-49 years who had recovered from COVID-19.

CDR3 protein: CASTLLRVNTEAFF. The CDR3 nucleotides are TGTGCCAGCACTCTGCTCAGGGTGAACACTGAAGCTTTCTTT. This chain links TRBV28 with TRBJ1-1, with D perhaps TRBD1 (5 bases). CDR3 length equals 14 residues. V was trimmed by 7 bases and J by 0 bases, leaving 12 bases between them. The germline V gene has CDR1 MDHEN and CDR2 SYDVKM.

The chain links TRBV28 to TRBJ1-5, with TRBD1 matching over 10 bases. Germline trimming cut 5 bases from V and 0 bases from J; bases unmatched to any gene: 1. CDR3 length equals 15 residues. CDR1 is MDHEN, CDR2 SYDVKM, per germline. The CDR3 is CASSDRGHSNQPQHF. In DNA, the CDR3 is TGTGCCAGCAGTGACAGGGGGCATAGCAATCAGCCCCAGCATTTT.

The CDR3 reads CASSLVFGQGFSYNEQFF. The CDR3 region has the DNA TGTGCCAGCAGTTTAGTGTTCGGGCAGGGATTCTCCTACAATGAGCAGTTCTTC. The chain joins TRBV28 to TRBJ2-1; tentative D call: TRBD1 (5 bases). From germline, CDR1 is MDHEN and CDR2 SYDVKM. CDR3 size: 18 residues. Deletions cut 2 bases from V and 0 bases from J, with 17 bases between.

As for this clone: No DNA is shown, since the ends of the CDR3 on it are uncertain; the CDR3 is the one TCRdb lists. This rearrangement joins TRBV7-9 to TRBJ2-3; the table calls TRBD2, which could not be checked here. Germline CDR1 and CDR2: SEHNR and FQNEAQ (reference sequence). The CDR3 adds up to 14 amino acids, both ends counted. CDR3 sequence reads: CASSLRWWFAHGSF.

The V gene is TRBV30, the J gene TRBJ1-5; D unclear. Deletions cut 3 bases from V and 3 bases from J, with 12 bases between. Germline V lookup: CDR1 GTSNPN, CDR2 SVGIG (reference sequence). This CDR3 is 14 amino acids long. CDR3 loop: CAWSLGGDNQPQHF. DNA for the CDR3: TGTGCCTGGAGCCTGGGAGGAGACAATCAGCCCCAGCATTTT.

This chain joins TRBV5-1 and TRBJ2-5, with D perhaps matching TRBD1 (6 bases). The CDR3 spans 13 residues. From germline, CDR1 is SGHRS and CDR2 YFSETQ. The V end lost 4 bases, the J end lost 5 bases, and 12 bases lay between the germline ends. The CDR3 DNA is TGCGCCAGCAGCGCCCAAACAGGGGAGACCCAGTACTTC. Amino acids: CASSAQTGETQYF.

The rearrangement uses TRBV20-1 and TRBJ2-7, with TRBD2 matching over 10 bases. The V segment lost 3 bases and the J segment 7 bases; nucleotides outside the gene matches: 18. The CDR3 covers 17 residues. Germline loops: CDR1 DFQATT, CDR2 SNEGSKA (reference sequence). The CDR3 sequence: CSASGRSLAGVGWEQYF. Written as DNA, the CDR3 is TGCAGTGCTAGTGGGCGGTCGCTAGCGGGAGTAGGTTGGGAGCAGTACTTC.

This chain links TRBV9 with TRBJ2-5; D call uncertain. Between the trimmed V and J ends, which lost 0 bases and 6 bases, there was a span of 24 bases. The CDR3 contains 18 residues. Germline CDR1 and CDR2: SGDLS and YYNGEE. CDR3 region: CASSVGGLPQGRHQTQYF. The CDR3 DNA reads TGTGCCAGCAGCGTAGGAGGCCTTCCCCAAGGCCGTCACCAGACCCAGTACTTC.

Only one count was recorded for this clone. The junction does not match germline at one end; this may be a read error. For the CDR3, the DNA is TGTGCCAGCAGTTTTGGGGCGGGAGGTTTAGAGGCCCAGTACTTC. Protein: CASSFGAGGLEAQYF. The chain combines TRBV27 with TRBJ2-5, with TRBD2 matching over 8 bases. The CDR3 length is 15 residues. The germline V gene encodes CDR1 MNHEY and CDR2 SMNVEV (reference sequence).

V usage is TRBV7-8 and J usage is TRBJ1-1, with D tentatively TRBD1 (6 bases). CDR1 is SGHVS and CDR2 is FQNEAQ in the germline V gene. V gave up 5 bases and J gave up 0 bases, with 25 bases separating them. The CDR3 loop spans 19 amino acids. The CDR3 is CASSPLPRGGGQLNTEAFF. Here the CDR3 DNA reads TGTGCCAGCAGCCCCCTGCCCCGGGGAGGGGGTCAGTTGAACACTGAAGCTTTCTTT.

In this sample, this clone turned up once. The sample contains more than one DNA sequence encoding this CDR3. This chain connects TRBV29-1 to TRBJ2-3; the match to TRBD1 covers 7 bases. With V trimmed by 1 base and J by 2 bases, 3 bases remained unmatched. CDR1 is SQVTM and CDR2 is ANQGSEA in the germline V gene. The length of the CDR3 is 14 residues. The CDR3, as DNA: TGCAGCGTTGAAGGACAGGGTTACACAGATACGCAGTATTTT. It specifies CSVEGQGYTDTQYF.

The chain combines TRBV9 with TRBJ2-1; D remains ambiguous. The CDR3 runs 12 residues. V lost 0 bases to trimming and J lost 10 bases, with 8 bases between them. Germline CDR1 and CDR2: SGDLS and YYNGEE. In DNA form, the CDR3 reads TGTGCCAGCAGCGTAGAGGCAGGCGAGCAGTTCTTC. This codes for CASSVEAGEQFF. Supplemented by reference TRBV9 and TRBJ2-1, the full variable domain reads DSGVTQTPKHLITATGQRVTLRCSPRSGDLSVYWYQQSLDQGLQFLIQYYNGEERAKGNILERFSAQQFPDLHSELNLSSLELGDSALYFCASSVEAGEQFFGPGTRLTVL.

The chain links TRBV18 to TRBJ1-1; 7 bases align to TRBD1. The V segment lost 3 bases and the J segment 0 bases; nucleotides outside the gene matches: 1. The CDR3 has 14 residues. Germline CDR1 and CDR2: KGHSH and LQKENI. CDR3 protein: CASSPGTVNTEAFF. CDR3 DNA: TGTGCCAGCTCACCCGGGACAGTGAACACTGAAGCTTTCTTT.

This clone was seen just once. The chain uses TRBV5-1 and TRBJ2-1, with TRBD1 identical over 8 bases. CDR1 SGHRS and CDR2 YFSETQ come from the germline V gene. Germline trimming cut 0 bases from V and 1 base from J; bases unmatched to any gene: 3. The CDR3 sequence is 16 residues long. The CDR3 coding sequence is TGCGCCAGCAGCTTGGTTGACAGGGGATCCTACAATGAGCAGTTCTTC. It is translated as CASSLVDRGSYNEQFF.

The V gene is TRBV28, the J gene TRBJ2-5; weak D call: TRBD1 (6 bases). The ends were cut back, 2 bases at V and 5 bases at J, with 15 bases in the middle. The CDR3 has 15 amino acids. Germline V gene data show CDR1 as MDHEN and CDR2 as SYDVKM. The CDR3 reads CASSLVPRGSETQYF. CDR3 coding DNA: TGTGCCAGCAGTTTAGTACCCAGGGGAAGCGAGACCCAGTACTTC.

The genes are TRBV7-2 and TRBJ2-5, with unresolved D. Germline V gene lookup returns CDR1 SGHTA and CDR2 FQGNSA. The CDR3 totals 14 residues. V was shortened by 1 base and J by 2 bases, with 8 bases between the two germline ends. CDR3 region: CASSLGATQETQYF. DNA for the CDR3: TGTGCCAGCAGCTTAGGGGCAACTCAAGAGACCCAGTACTTC.

The chain couples TRBV28 to TRBJ2-7, with 9 bases aligning to TRBD2. The CDR3 spans 12 residues. CDR1 is MDHEN, CDR2 SYDVKM, per germline. V gave up 6 bases and J gave up 6 bases; unmatched junction bases: 3. The CDR3 loop reads CASSLTSGEQYF. In DNA, the CDR3 is TGTGCCAGCAGCTTGACTAGCGGCGAGCAGTACTTC.

This clone has more than one count but fewer than ten. The V gene is TRBV5-5, the J gene TRBJ2-2, with TRBD2 matching 9 bases. The V and J ends lost 4 bases and 1 base, in that order; junction bases with no gene match: 5. The CDR3 has 16 amino acids. Germline lookup yields CDR1 SGHKS and CDR2 YYEKEE (reference sequence). The CDR3 sequence: CASSLGLALNTGELFF. As DNA, the CDR3 is TGTGCCAGCAGCCTGGGACTAGCCCTGAACACCGGGGAGCTGTTTTTT.

This sequence joins TRBV4-3 and TRBJ2-5; no clear D gene. This CDR3 has 15 residues. Trimming shortened V by 1 base and J by 2 bases, and 11 bases separated the two germline ends. Germline V gene data show CDR1 as LGHNA and CDR2 as YSLEER. CDR3 protein: CASSQGGTRQETQYF. In DNA, the CDR3 is TGCGCCAGCAGCCAAGGCGGCACCAGACAAGAGACCCAGTACTTC.

The J gene is TRBJ2-2, the V gene TRBV5-1; 9 positions match TRBD2. V was pared by 4 bases and J by 6 bases, with 16 bases of the junction left unmatched. Germline lookup yields CDR1 SGHRS and CDR2 YFSETQ. The CDR3 is 18 residues long. CDR3 amino acids: CASSGGALAGWGAGELFF. CDR3 bases: TGCGCCAGCAGCGGGGGTGCCCTAGCGGGATGGGGAGCCGGGGAGCTGTTTTTT.

This chain joins TRBV28 and TRBJ1-5; no clear D gene. Germline values: CDR1 MDHEN, CDR2 SYDVKM. The CDR3 has 14 amino acids. Trimming pared 6 bases from V and 6 bases from J, leaving 15 bases between. Written as DNA, the CDR3 is TGTGCCAGCAGCCTGACCCACGGAGGTCAGCCCCAGCATTTT. As protein: CASSLTHGGQPQHF.

The chain couples TRBV7-8 to TRBJ2-1; 8 nucleotides agree with TRBD2. V was pared by 7 bases and J by 0 bases, with 8 bases of the junction left unmatched. From germline, CDR1 is SGHVS and CDR2 FQNEAQ. The length of the CDR3 is 16 residues. The CDR3 DNA reads TGTGCCAGCACCGTTCGGGGGGGCTTCTCCTACAATGAGCAGTTCTTC. Translated: CASTVRGGFSYNEQFF.

The chain couples TRBV7-6 to TRBJ2-2; no clear D gene. CDR3 length equals 15 residues. The germline V gene encodes CDR1 SGHVS and CDR2 FNYEAQ. Trimming left V 3 bases short and J 5 bases short, with 13 bases between. The CDR3 loop reads CASSLGSWITGELFF. In nucleotides, the CDR3 is TGTGCCAGCAGCTTGGGCAGTTGGATTACCGGGGAGCTGTTTTTT. Using reference TRBV7-6 and TRBJ2-2 for the parts outside the CDR3, the full variable domain is GAGVSQSPRYKVTKRGQDVALRCDPISGHVSLYWYRQALGQGPEFLTYFNYEAQQDKSGLPNDRFSAERPEGSISTLTIQRTEQRDSAMYRCASSLGSWITGELFFGEGSRLTVL.

This chain joins TRBV28 and TRBJ2-7; the match to TRBD2 covers 8 bases. Trimming at V came to 4 bases and at J to 3 bases, leaving 8 bases not matched to a gene. There are 15 residues in the CDR3. Germline loops: CDR1 MDHEN, CDR2 SYDVKM. The CDR3 protein is CASSSAGGGHYEQYF. CDR3 DNA: TGTGCCAGCAGTTCCGCGGGCGGGGGGCACTACGAGCAGTACTTC.

The V call is TRBV7-9, the J call TRBJ2-2, with 8 bases lining up with TRBD1. The CDR3 extends over 16 amino acids. Losses at the gene ends were 7 bases for V and 0 bases for J; bases not matched to a gene: 7. Germline loops: CDR1 SEHNR, CDR2 FQNEAQ (reference sequence). CDR3 sequence reads: CASIPKGQANTGELFF. In DNA form, the CDR3 reads TGTGCCAGCATCCCTAAGGGACAGGCGAACACCGGGGAGCTGTTTTTT.

V and J are TRBV5-4 and TRBJ1-3, with 7 bases that match TRBD1. In germline, CDR1 is SGHNT, CDR2 YYREEE (reference sequence). V shed 3 bases, J shed 2 bases, and the junction held 11 bases outside the gene matches. The CDR3 covers 17 residues. Written as DNA, the CDR3 is TGTGCCAGCAGCTCAGACGCTTACAGGGGTGCTGGAAACACCATATATTTT. This codes for CASSSDAYRGAGNTIYF.

This sequence joins TRBV29-1 and TRBJ1-2; possibly TRBD1 for D (5 bases). Trimming cost V 5 bases and J 4 bases, with 17 bases left between them. The germline gives CDR1 SQVTM, CDR2 ANQGSEA. CDR3 length: 14 amino acids. As DNA, the CDR3 is TGCAGCGTTTCACCCAGGGAGGGGACCTATGGCTACACCTTC. Encoded protein: CSVSPREGTYGYTF.